One and the same sample provided the 7 T cell receptor beta chains below, sequenced in a study of PD-1 blockade in classical Hodgkin lymphoma. Every single patient, without exception, relapsed after autologous stem cell transplantation, and brentuximab vedotin exposure varied. Only in-frame clones appear in the TCRdb table, and some are missing; sequencing was by immunoSEQ multiplex PCR. The profile covers around 100,000 clones, with about 89% appearing a single time and about 7.1% taken by the ten largest. The sample consisted of peripheral blood mononuclear cells (PBMCs), taken before the second cycle of nivolumab. All receptors come from a human donor with classical Hodgkin lymphoma.

This chain joins TRBV9 and TRBJ2-1; D might be TRBD2 (6 bases). Germline-derived CDR1 and CDR2 are SGDLS and YYNGEE. CDR3 length: 17 amino acids. Trimming shortened V by 4 bases and J by 6 bases, and 23 bases separated the two germline ends. CDR3 nucleotide sequence: TGTGCCAGCAGCACAAGAAGGGAGGCTAGCTCCGGCAATGAGCAGTTCTTC. Its translation is CASSTRREASSGNEQFF.

The sample holds one count of this clone. CDR3 nucleotide sequence: TGTGCCAGTAGTATTTCCAAGGGTGTATCACCCCTCCACTTT. It encodes CASSISKGVSPLHF. The chain links TRBV19 to TRBJ1-6; D unclear. V dropped 3 bases and J dropped 10 bases, with 13 bases sitting between them. The CDR3 runs 14 residues. Germline V gene lookup returns CDR1 LNHDA and CDR2 SQIVND (reference sequence).

The chain links TRBV4-2 to TRBJ1-5; D possibly corresponds to TRBD1 (5 bases). The CDR3 covers 14 residues. Trimming cost V 1 base and J 7 bases, with 11 bases left between them. Looked up from germline, CDR1 is LGHNA and CDR2 is YNFKEQ. Written as DNA, the CDR3 is TGTGCCAGCAGCCAAGGACAGCTCGCCCAGCCCCAGCATTTT. Protein: CASSQGQLAQPQHF.

The J gene is TRBJ1-4, the V gene TRBV6-5, with 12 bases identical to TRBD1. This CDR3 is 15 amino acids long. From germline, CDR1 is MNHEY and CDR2 SVGAGI. V lost 5 bases and J lost 7; bases outside the gene matches: 5. The CDR3 nucleotides are TGTGCCAGCAGTAGGGGACAGGGGGCAGGTGAAAAACTGTTTTTT. Translated: CASSRGQGAGEKLFF.

This chain's CDR3 is CASSPGTGETYEQYF. CDR3 in DNA: TGCGCCAGCAGCCCCGGGACAGGGGAAACCTACGAGCAGTACTTC. V usage is TRBV5-1 and J usage is TRBJ2-7, with 10 bases aligning to TRBD1. The V gene's germline CDR1 is SGHRS and CDR2 YFSETQ. Trimming took 4 bases from V and 2 from J; bases not matched to a gene: 6. This CDR3 is 15 amino acids long.

The chain carries TRBV15 and TRBJ2-7, with 7 bases identical to TRBD1. The ends lost 3 bases at V and 3 bases at J; junction bases unmatched: 17. The CDR3 runs to 18 residues. The germline V gene has CDR1 LNHNV and CDR2 YYDKDF (reference sequence). The CDR3 DNA is TGTGCCACCAGCAGTGCTTTAATAACCGGGACAGCTAACTACGAGCAGTACTTC. Translated, it gives CATSSALITGTANYEQYF.

V is TRBV5-6 and J is TRBJ1-3, with TRBD1 as a possible D gene (5 bases). Trimming took off 2 bases at V and 3 bases at J, with 9 bases between the two ends. Germline-derived CDR1 and CDR2 are SGHDT and YYEEEE. This CDR3 is built from 14 residues. CDR3 residues: CASSFDGGGNTIYF. As DNA, the CDR3 is TGTGCCAGCAGCTTTGACGGGGGTGGAAACACCATATATTTT.